This is a list of T cell receptor beta chains from one sample in a study of blood T cell repertoires in COVID-19. The repertoire was sequenced with immunoSEQ multiplex PCR; TCRdb's copy has only in-frame clones and lacks some. The sample records 210,000 or so clones, over 80% being singletons. What was sequenced was peripheral blood. The source is a man aged 25-45 years with COVID-19, enrolled during active disease. Each CDR3 is given with its conserved first and last residue. Each record gives: D gene, V gene, clone size, J gene, CDR3 protein, CDR3 DNA. The D gene is left open where the match is weak. A clone size is listed for some rows: how often the clone was seen (once, few, many), or a class if it is expanded.

D gene: TRBD2; V gene: TRBV10-3; clone size: once; J gene: TRBJ2-5; CDR3 protein: CAISESLAGPGETQYF; CDR3 DNA: TGTGCCATCAGTGAGTCCTTAGCGGGGCCCGGAGAGACCCAGTACTTC
D gene: NA; V gene: TRBV6-1; clone size: few; J gene: TRBJ1-1; CDR3 protein: CASSETQTEAFF; CDR3 DNA: TGTGCCAGCAGTGAAACCCAGACTGAAGCTTTCTTT
D gene: NA; V gene: TRBV7-2; clone size: NA; J gene: TRBJ1-6; CDR3 protein: CASSFFRDNSPLHF; CDR3 DNA: TGTGCCAGCAGCTTCTTCAGGGATAATTCACCCCTCCACTTT
D gene: NA; V gene: TRBV12-5; clone size: NA; J gene: TRBJ1-4; CDR3 protein: CASGSVGRGGKLFF; CDR3 DNA: TGTGCTAGTGGTTCCGTGGGGAGGGGAGGAAAACTGTTTTTT
D gene: NA; V gene: TRBV19; clone size: NA; J gene: TRBJ1-3; CDR3 protein: CASSASRVGSGNTIYF; CDR3 DNA: TGTGCCAGTAGTGCCTCCAGGGTAGGCTCTGGAAACACCATATATTTT
D gene: NA; V gene: TRBV7-9; clone size: NA; J gene: TRBJ1-1; CDR3 protein: CASSTLSESRTEAFF; CDR3 DNA: TGTGCCAGCAGCACTCTTTCGGAGTCTCGGACTGAAGCTTTCTTT
D gene: NA; V gene: TRBV18; clone size: NA; J gene: TRBJ1-6; CDR3 protein: CASSPMEQRGSPLHF; CDR3 DNA: TGTGCCAGCTCACCGATGGAGCAGAGGGGGTCACCCCTCCACTTT
D gene: TRBD1; V gene: TRBV7-8; clone size: NA; J gene: TRBJ2-7; CDR3 protein: CASSSGGSGEQYF; CDR3 DNA: TGTGCCAGCAGCTCAGGGGGATCGGGCGAGCAGTACTTC
D gene: TRBD1; V gene: TRBV19; clone size: NA; J gene: TRBJ2-1; CDR3 protein: CASSIADRGFNEQFF; CDR3 DNA: TGTGCCAGTAGTATTGCGGACAGGGGTTTCAATGAGCAGTTCTTC
D gene: NA; V gene: TRBV12-3/TRBV12-4; clone size: few; J gene: TRBJ1-2; CDR3 protein: CASSFYYYGYTF; CDR3 DNA: TGTGCCAGCAGTTTCTATTACTATGGCTACACCTTC
D gene: TRBD2; V gene: TRBV15; clone size: NA; J gene: TRBJ2-1; CDR3 protein: CATSRGTSGTYNEQFF; CDR3 DNA: TGTGCCACCAGCAGAGGGACTAGCGGGACCTACAATGAGCAGTTCTTC
D gene: TRBD2; V gene: TRBV3-1/TRBV3-2; clone size: NA; J gene: TRBJ2-3; CDR3 protein: CASSTPGLAGFLSSTDTQYF; CDR3 DNA: TGTGCCAGCAGTACTCCGGGACTAGCGGGCTTCCTGTCTAGCACAGATACGCAGTATTTT
D gene: NA; V gene: TRBV6-5; clone size: NA; J gene: TRBJ2-4; CDR3 protein: CASSSAGAKKNIQYF; CDR3 DNA: TGTGCCAGCAGTTCGGCGGGCGCGAAAAAAAACATTCAGTACTTC
D gene: NA; V gene: TRBV2; clone size: NA; J gene: TRBJ1-4; CDR3 protein: CASSRQATNEKLFF; CDR3 DNA: TGTGCCAGCAGTCGACAGGCAACTAATGAAAAACTGTTTTTT
D gene: TRBD1; V gene: TRBV9; clone size: NA; J gene: TRBJ2-1; CDR3 protein: CASSPLRDRAGTGQFF; CDR3 DNA: TGTGCCAGCAGCCCTCTCCGGGACAGGGCAGGGACTGGGCAGTTCTTC
D gene: TRBD1; V gene: TRBV5-5; clone size: NA; J gene: TRBJ2-7; CDR3 protein: CASRDRSTYEQYF; CDR3 DNA: TGTGCCAGCAGGGACAGGAGTACCTACGAGCAGTACTTC
D gene: TRBD2; V gene: TRBV24-1; clone size: NA; J gene: TRBJ2-2; CDR3 protein: CATSDSPGLAYTGELFF; CDR3 DNA: TGTGCCACCAGTGATTCGCCGGGACTAGCCTATACCGGGGAGCTGTTTTTT
D gene: NA; V gene: TRBV6-5; clone size: NA; J gene: TRBJ2-7; CDR3 protein: CASSSTVPYEQYF; CDR3 DNA: TGTGCCAGCAGTTCGACTGTACCCTACGAGCAGTACTTC
D gene: NA; V gene: TRBV24-1; clone size: NA; J gene: TRBJ1-5; CDR3 protein: CATSDPGAGNQPQHF; CDR3 DNA: TGTGCCACCAGTGACCCGGGAGCCGGCAATCAGCCCCAGCATTTT
D gene: TRBD2; V gene: TRBV10-3; clone size: NA; J gene: TRBJ2-3; CDR3 protein: CAINLQREGQADTQYF; CDR3 DNA: TGTGCCATCAACCTCCAGCGGGAGGGCCAGGCAGATACGCAGTATTTT
D gene: NA; V gene: TRBV7-2; clone size: NA; J gene: TRBJ1-4; CDR3 protein: CASSTGTDEKLFF; CDR3 DNA: TGTGCCAGCAGCACAGGGACCGATGAAAAACTGTTTTTT
D gene: NA; V gene: TRBV6-5; clone size: NA; J gene: TRBJ1-2; CDR3 protein: CASRGQRGPYGYTF; CDR3 DNA: TGTGCCAGCAGGGGACAACGGGGCCCTTATGGCTACACCTTC
D gene: TRBD1; V gene: TRBV19; clone size: once; J gene: TRBJ2-7; CDR3 protein: CASSITGVSYEQYF; CDR3 DNA: TGTGCCAGTAGTATCACAGGGGTCTCCTACGAGCAGTACTTC
D gene: TRBD1; V gene: TRBV9; clone size: NA; J gene: TRBJ2-7; CDR3 protein: CASSSGTGGQWQYF; CDR3 DNA: TGTGCCAGCAGCAGCGGGACAGGGGGCCAGTGGCAGTACTTC
D gene: NA; V gene: TRBV19; clone size: NA; J gene: TRBJ1-5; CDR3 protein: CASSWSDNQPQHF; CDR3 DNA: TGTGCCAGTAGTTGGTCAGACAATCAGCCCCAGCATTTT
D gene: NA; V gene: TRBV7-3; clone size: once; J gene: TRBJ1-6; CDR3 protein: CASSLTGGLGSPLHF; CDR3 DNA: TGTGCCAGCAGCTTAACGGGAGGGTTAGGTTCACCCCTCCACTTT
D gene: NA; V gene: TRBV13; clone size: NA; J gene: TRBJ1-1; CDR3 protein: CASSLARNTEAFF; CDR3 DNA: TGTGCCAGCAGCTTAGCGAGAAACACTGAAGCTTTCTTT
D gene: NA; V gene: TRBV6-5; clone size: NA; J gene: TRBJ1-6; CDR3 protein: CASSPRENSPLHF; CDR3 DNA: TGTGCCAGCAGTCCCCGAGAAAATTCACCCCTCCACTTT
D gene: NA; V gene: TRBV7-9; clone size: NA; J gene: TRBJ1-3; CDR3 protein: CASSLPGAGNTIYF; CDR3 DNA: TGTGCCAGCAGCTTACCAGGGGCTGGAAACACCATATATTTT
D gene: NA; V gene: TRBV6-5; clone size: NA; J gene: TRBJ1-2; CDR3 protein: CASRKTGANYGYTF; CDR3 DNA: TGTGCCAGCAGGAAGACCGGAGCTAACTATGGCTACACCTTC
D gene: TRBD1; V gene: TRBV28; clone size: NA; J gene: TRBJ1-2; CDR3 protein: CASSPQRSRGGYTF; CDR3 DNA: TGTGCCAGCAGTCCGCAACGAAGCAGGGGGGGCTACACCTTC
D gene: TRBD1; V gene: TRBV5-6; clone size: NA; J gene: TRBJ1-4; CDR3 protein: CASSLETGNEKLFF; CDR3 DNA: TGTGCCAGCAGCTTGGAGACAGGGAATGAAAAACTGTTTTTT
D gene: TRBD1; V gene: TRBV30; clone size: NA; J gene: TRBJ1-5; CDR3 protein: CAWETGVGQPQHF; CDR3 DNA: TGTGCCTGGGAGACAGGGGTTGGTCAGCCCCAGCATTTT
D gene: TRBD2; V gene: TRBV4-1; clone size: NA; J gene: TRBJ2-7; CDR3 protein: CASSQEPYGLAGDEQYF; CDR3 DNA: TGCGCCAGCAGCCAAGAACCCTATGGACTAGCGGGGGACGAGCAGTACTTC
D gene: TRBD1; V gene: TRBV2; clone size: few; J gene: TRBJ2-7; CDR3 protein: CASGTGGAINEQYF; CDR3 DNA: TGTGCCAGCGGGACAGGGGGCGCAATTAACGAGCAGTACTTC
D gene: TRBD1; V gene: TRBV2; clone size: once; J gene: TRBJ1-4; CDR3 protein: CASRSGGTGPEKLFF; CDR3 DNA: TGTGCCAGCAGGAGCGGAGGGACAGGGCCTGAAAAACTGTTTTTT
D gene: TRBD1; V gene: TRBV2; clone size: NA; J gene: TRBJ1-5; CDR3 protein: CASTGTARQPQHF; CDR3 DNA: TGTGCCAGTACCGGGACAGCCCGTCAGCCCCAGCATTTT
D gene: TRBD1; V gene: TRBV2; clone size: once; J gene: TRBJ1-2; CDR3 protein: CASKGPTGGRYGYTF; CDR3 DNA: TGTGCCAGCAAGGGTCCTACAGGGGGGCGATATGGCTACACCTTC
D gene: NA; V gene: TRBV21-1; clone size: few; J gene: TRBJ1-6; CDR3 protein: CASSKDSSYNSPLHF; CDR3 DNA: TGTGCCAGCAGCAAAGACAGCTCCTATAATTCACCCCTCCACTTT
D gene: NA; V gene: TRBV6-5; clone size: NA; J gene: TRBJ1-2; CDR3 protein: CASSASKVSYGYTF; CDR3 DNA: TGTGCCAGCAGCGCCTCGAAAGTCAGCTATGGCTACACCTTC
D gene: NA; V gene: TRBV2; clone size: NA; J gene: TRBJ1-2; CDR3 protein: CASTRSNLQDYGYTF; CDR3 DNA: TGTGCCAGCACTCGATCGAATCTTCAGGACTATGGCTACACCTTC
D gene: NA; V gene: TRBV24-1; clone size: once; J gene: TRBJ1-5; CDR3 protein: CATSDRGGNQPQHF; CDR3 DNA: TGTGCCACCAGTGATCGCGGCGGCAATCAGCCCCAGCATTTT
D gene: NA; V gene: TRBV7-2; clone size: NA; J gene: TRBJ1-1; CDR3 protein: CASSSLGLRTEAKIFF; CDR3 DNA: TGTGCCAGCAGCTCCCTCGGCCTAAGGACGGAGGCGAAGATTTTCTTT
D gene: TRBD1; V gene: TRBV5-1; clone size: NA; J gene: TRBJ1-4; CDR3 protein: CASSLRQGNEKLFF; CDR3 DNA: TGCGCCAGCAGCTTAAGACAGGGGAATGAAAAACTGTTTTTT
D gene: TRBD1; V gene: TRBV9; clone size: few; J gene: TRBJ1-6; CDR3 protein: CASSVATGTGFNSPLHF; CDR3 DNA: TGTGCCAGCAGCGTAGCTACTGGGACAGGGTTTAATTCACCCCTCCACTTT
D gene: TRBD2; V gene: TRBV7-2; clone size: NA; J gene: TRBJ2-1; CDR3 protein: CASSLTSGPNEQFF; CDR3 DNA: TGTGCCAGCAGCTTGACTAGCGGGCCCAATGAGCAGTTCTTC
D gene: NA; V gene: TRBV5-1; clone size: NA; J gene: TRBJ1-6; CDR3 protein: CASSLKQGNTPYNSPLHF; CDR3 DNA: TGCGCCAGCAGCTTGAAACAGGGAAACACCCCTTATAATTCACCCCTCCACTTT
D gene: NA; V gene: TRBV14; clone size: NA; J gene: TRBJ1-6; CDR3 protein: CASSQGAPVYNSPLHF; CDR3 DNA: TGTGCCAGCAGCCAAGGGGCTCCGGTCTATAATTCACCCCTCCACTTT
D gene: TRBD2; V gene: TRBV5-1; clone size: few; J gene: TRBJ2-2; CDR3 protein: CASSPGGQGSAGELFF; CDR3 DNA: TGCGCCAGCAGCCCGGGAGGGCAGGGTAGCGCCGGGGAGCTGTTTTTT
D gene: NA; V gene: TRBV6-6; clone size: NA; J gene: TRBJ1-2; CDR3 protein: CASTPTGGYGYTF; CDR3 DNA: TGTGCCAGCACCCCTACGGGGGGGTATGGCTACACCTTC
D gene: NA; V gene: TRBV18; clone size: once; J gene: TRBJ1-2; CDR3 protein: CASSPQDPGAGYGYTF; CDR3 DNA: TGTGCCAGCTCACCACAAGATCCAGGGGCGGGCTATGGCTACACCTTC
D gene: NA; V gene: TRBV11-2; clone size: NA; J gene: TRBJ1-4; CDR3 protein: CASSLQEKLFF; CDR3 DNA: TGTGCCAGCAGCTTACAGGAAAAACTGTTTTTT
D gene: TRBD1; V gene: TRBV19; clone size: NA; J gene: TRBJ1-5; CDR3 protein: CASSPRTGGNQPQHF; CDR3 DNA: TGTGCCAGTAGTCCCCGGACAGGGGGGAATCAGCCCCAGCATTTT
D gene: NA; V gene: TRBV18; clone size: NA; J gene: TRBJ1-1; CDR3 protein: CASSPGETGNTEAFF; CDR3 DNA: TGTGCCAGCTCACCAGGGGAGACGGGAAACACTGAAGCTTTCTTT